These 15 T cell receptor beta chains originate from one sample sequenced in a study of T cells in narcolepsy. Assay used: immunoSEQ multiplex PCR; TCRdb lists only in-frame clones, some missing. Among around 27,000 clones, about four fifths were seen once, and the ten largest hold 0.71%. The material sequenced was CD45RA- memory CD4+ T cells from PBMCs. The source of these receptors is a human donor with narcolepsy.

This clone was counted a single time. This chain links TRBV14 with TRBJ2-2, with D possibly being TRBD2 (5 bases). CDR3 length: 14 residues. V lost 4 bases and J 13 bases, leaving 19 bases between the germline ends. Germline CDR1 SGHDN, CDR2 FVKESK. This CDR3 is CASSRPTAGGRLFF. In DNA form, the CDR3 reads TGTGCCAGCAGCCGACCGACGGCTGGAGGCAGGCTGTTTTTT.

This clone showed up just a few times. The identical CDR3 is also encoded by other nucleotide sequences in the sample. The genes are TRBV7-2 and TRBJ1-1, with TRBD1 as a possible D gene (5 bases). The V gene lost 4 bases and the J gene lost 5 bases, with 11 bases spanning the gap. CDR3 length: 13 residues. Germline CDR1 reads SGHTA; CDR2 reads FQGNSA. The CDR3 nucleotides are TGTGCCAGCAGCTCCTCTGGGGGGACTGAAGCTTTCTTT. Encoded protein: CASSSSGGTEAFF.

The CDR3 reads CASSPDGYNEQFF. The CDR3 DNA sequence: TGTGCCAGCAGTCCGGACGGCTACAATGAGCAGTTCTTC. The chain couples TRBV6-6 to TRBJ2-1, with D hard to call. Trimming left V 5 bases short and J 3 bases short, with 8 bases between. This CDR3 is built from 13 residues. Germline assignment: CDR1 MNHNY and CDR2 SVGAGI (reference sequence).

This clone was found once. V usage is TRBV10-3 and J usage is TRBJ1-2; 10 positions agree with TRBD1. The CDR3 has 16 amino acids. The ends lost 3 bases at V and 6 bases at J; junction bases unmatched: 10. CDR1 ENHRY and CDR2 SYGVKD come from the germline V gene. The CDR3 coding sequence is TGTGCCATCAGTGACCCGTCGACAGGGGGCTTTCATGGCTACACCTTC. It is translated as CAISDPSTGGFHGYTF.

The chain is built from TRBV10-1 and TRBJ2-1, with TRBD1 as a possible D gene (6 bases). CDR3 size: 13 residues. Trimming left V 6 bases short and J 5 bases short, with 11 bases between. CDR1 and CDR2 (germline): WNHNN, SYGVQD (reference sequence). This CDR3 reads CASSLGQNNEQFF. The CDR3 nucleotides are TGCGCCAGCAGCCTCGGACAGAACAATGAGCAGTTCTTC.

This chain uses TRBV7-2 with TRBJ2-2, with a weak D call TRBD1 (5 bases). CDR3 length: 14 amino acids. Trimming stripped 5 bases from V and 5 bases from J, with 12 bases between. Looked up from germline, CDR1 is SGHTA and CDR2 is FQGNSA. The CDR3 bases are TGTGCCAGCAGCGCCACTACAGGAACCGGGGAGCTGTTTTTT. It encodes CASSATTGTGELFF.

The chain couples TRBV2 to TRBJ2-5; D may be TRBD1 (6 bases). Germline loops: CDR1 SNHLY, CDR2 FYNNEI. CDR3 length: 14 amino acids. The ends were cut back, 6 bases at V and 4 bases at J, with 15 bases in the middle. CDR3 in amino acids: CASSATGSGETQYF. CDR3 bases: TGTGCCAGCAGCGCGACAGGTTCAGGAGAGACCCAGTACTTC. Looking up the rest from reference TRBV2 and TRBJ2-5 gives the full variable domain: EPEVTQTPSHQVTQMGQEVILRCVPISNHLYFYWYRQILGQKVEFLVSFYNNEISEKSEIFDDQFSVERPDGSNFTLKIRSTKLEDSAMYFCASSATGSGETQYFGPGTRLLVL.

The chain employs TRBV7-6 and TRBJ2-3; D remains unclear. Trimming stripped 8 bases from V and 1 base from J, with 1 base between. Germline V gene data show CDR1 as SGHVS and CDR2 as FNYEAQ. The CDR3 loop spans 10 amino acids. The DNA for the CDR3 is TGTGCCAGCGGCACAGATACGCAGTATTTT. Translation: CASGTDTQYF. Full variable domain (missing parts from reference TRBV7-6 and TRBJ2-3): GAGVSQSPRYKVTKRGQDVALRCDPISGHVSLYWYRQALGQGPEFLTYFNYEAQQDKSGLPNDRFSAERPEGSISTLTIQRTEQRDSAMYRCASGTDTQYFGPGTRLTVL.

The chain uses TRBV9 and TRBJ1-4; no reliable D call. The ends were cut back, 2 bases at V and 0 bases at J, with 5 bases in the middle. Germline V lookup: CDR1 SGDLS, CDR2 YYNGEE. The CDR3 has 14 amino acids. This CDR3 is CASSVSPTNEKLFF. CDR3 nucleotides: TGTGCCAGCAGCGTCAGTCCAACTAATGAAAAACTGTTTTTT.

The chain carries TRBV7-2 and TRBJ2-1; 7 bases map to TRBD1. The CDR3 is made up of 11 amino acids. V was clipped by 4 bases and J by 13 bases; unmatched bases: 4. Per germline, CDR1 SGHTA and CDR2 FQGNSA. The CDR3 here is CASSSTGDQFF. For the CDR3, the DNA is TGTGCCAGCAGCTCAACAGGGGACCAGTTCTTC. Filled out from reference TRBV7-2 and TRBJ2-1, the complete variable domain reads GAGVSQSPSNKVTEKGKDVELRCDPISGHTALYWYRQSLGQGLEFLIYFQGNSAPDKSGLPSDRFSAERTGGSVSTLTIQRTQQEDSAVYLCASSSTGDQFFGPGTRLTVL.

The genes are TRBV6-5 and TRBJ2-7, with 9 bases fitting TRBD1. CDR1 is MNHEY and CDR2 is SVGAGI in the germline V gene. Unmatched junction bases numbered 5, after V lost 6 bases and J lost 2 bases. The CDR3 spans 14 residues. In DNA, the CDR3 is TGTGCCAGCAGCCCCGGGACAGGGCCCTACGAGCAGTACTTC. This encodes CASSPGTGPYEQYF.

The chain links TRBV28 to TRBJ2-4; D gene ambiguous. Trimming shortened V by 5 bases and J by 6 bases, and 11 bases separated the two germline ends. Per the germline V gene, CDR1 is MDHEN and CDR2 is SYDVKM. The CDR3 runs 13 residues. CDR3 nucleotide sequence: TGTGCCAGCAGTCCCGACGGGTTAAACATTCAGTACTTC. Translating gives CASSPDGLNIQYF.

This clone was recorded only once. The V gene is TRBV5-1, the J gene TRBJ1-2, with 8 bases fitting TRBD1. The germline V gene has CDR1 SGHRS and CDR2 YFSETQ. Trimming at V came to 0 bases and at J to 4 bases, leaving 8 bases not matched to a gene. The CDR3 covers 16 residues. CDR3 residues: CASSLVAGDRIYGYTF. CDR3 DNA: TGCGCCAGCAGCTTGGTGGCCGGGGACAGGATCTATGGCTACACCTTC.

The chain joins TRBV27 to TRBJ1-2; 10 positions match TRBD1. CDR3 size: 14 residues. J lost 8 bases, V lost 5 bases, and 8 bases had no gene match. Germline V gene sequence: CDR1 MNHEY, CDR2 SMNVEV (reference sequence). This CDR3 is CASSPYRTGGGYTF. The CDR3 nucleotides read TGTGCCAGCAGTCCCTACCGGACAGGGGGAGGCTACACCTTC.

This clone turned up a few times. The V gene is TRBV27, the J gene TRBJ2-1, with 10 bases lining up with TRBD1. The ends lost 5 bases at V and 4 bases at J; junction bases unmatched: 5. Germline lookup yields CDR1 MNHEY and CDR2 SMNVEV (reference sequence). This CDR3 is 15 amino acids long. The CDR3 protein is CASSPDRGPYNEQFF. The CDR3 DNA follows: TGTGCCAGCAGTCCCGACAGGGGGCCTTACAATGAGCAGTTCTTC.